The 15 T cell receptor beta chains below were found in one sample sequenced in a study of blood T cell repertoires in COVID-19. Only in-frame clones appear in the TCRdb table, and some are missing; sequencing was by immunoSEQ multiplex PCR. The table includes nearly 110,000 clones, less than 80% detected once. Specimen: peripheral blood. The source is a man at least 80 years old with COVID-19, enrolled during active disease.

This chain connects TRBV4-3 to TRBJ1-5; no clear D gene. V was shortened by 4 bases and J by 8 bases, with 18 bases between the two germline ends. Germline CDR1 LGHNA, CDR2 YSLEER. There are 15 residues in the CDR3. This CDR3 is CASSRSIVNQEPQHF. In nucleotides, the CDR3 is TGCGCCAGCAGCCGAAGCATAGTAAATCAAGAGCCCCAGCATTTT.

This clone was seen a handful of times. This sequence joins TRBV6-5 and TRBJ2-7, with 7 bases aligning to TRBD2. V dropped 6 bases and J dropped 7; count of bases not matched to a gene: 12. The CDR3 is 14 residues long. The germline gives CDR1 MNHEY, CDR2 SVGAGI. This chain's CDR3 is CASSSPGGSGEQYF. CDR3 DNA: TGTGCCAGCAGCTCACCGGGGGGTAGTGGTGAGCAGTACTTC.

In its sample, this clone was seen a few times. The rearrangement links TRBV11-2 to TRBJ1-6, with TRBD1 identical over 7 bases. The germline V gene has CDR1 SGHAT and CDR2 FQNNGV. This CDR3 comprises 14 residues. The trim removed 5 bases at V and 7 bases at J, leaving 5 bases unmatched. As DNA, the CDR3 is TGTGCCAGCAGCCTGAGACAGGGAAATTCACCCCTCCACTTT. This encodes CASSLRQGNSPLHF.

The rearrangement links TRBV5-4 to TRBJ2-3; 8 nucleotides line up with TRBD2. The CDR3 is made up of 16 amino acids. Trimming cost V 0 bases and J 7 bases; bases outside gene matches: 10. Looked up from germline, CDR1 is SGHNT and CDR2 is YYREEE (reference sequence). The CDR3 is CASSLGVGLGGYTQYF. In DNA, the CDR3 is TGTGCCAGCAGCTTGGGGGTGGGACTAGGCGGTTATACGCAGTATTTT.

The chain recombines TRBV6-4 with TRBJ2-1; 14 bases match TRBD2. The CDR3 is 15 amino acids. V was pared by 4 bases and J by 7 bases, with 3 bases of the junction left unmatched. Germline V gene lookup returns CDR1 MRHNA and CDR2 SNTAGT. The CDR3 nucleotides read TGTGCCAGCAGTGGGGGGACTAGCGGGAGTAATGAGCAGTTCTTC. Its protein product is CASSGGTSGSNEQFF.

The J gene is TRBJ2-3, the V gene TRBV4-2; D is unresolved. In germline, CDR1 is LGHNA, CDR2 YNFKEQ. V gave up 1 base and J gave up 4 bases, with 9 bases separating them. This CDR3 is built from 14 residues. CDR3: CASSQVREPDTQYF. Written as DNA, the CDR3 is TGTGCCAGCAGCCAAGTTCGAGAACCAGATACGCAGTATTTT.

This rearrangement joins TRBV6-5 to TRBJ2-5, with TRBD1 matching 7 bases. The J call may not be correct, given that the DNA end is closer to TRBJ2-7. The germline V gene encodes CDR1 MNHEY and CDR2 SVGAGI. The CDR3 sequence is 14 residues long. The chain's CDR3 is CASSLTGQTYEQYF. In DNA form, the CDR3 reads TGTGCCAGCAGCTTGACAGGGCAGACCTACGAGCAGTACTTC.

The rearrangement uses TRBV7-2 and TRBJ2-1; 8 bases line up with TRBD2. This CDR3 comprises 16 residues. The junction had 9 bases not matched to a gene; V was cut back by 5 bases and J by 3 bases. Per the germline V gene, CDR1 is SGHTA and CDR2 is FQGNSA. In DNA, the CDR3 is TGTGCCAGCAGCGAACCACTAGCGGACCGCTACAATGAGCAGTTCTTC. This gives the protein CASSEPLADRYNEQFF.

This chain links TRBV29-1 with TRBJ2-3; perhaps TRBD2 as D (6 bases). The CDR3 sequence is 16 residues long. Germline-derived CDR1 and CDR2 are SQVTM and ANQGSEA. Trimming took 3 bases from V and 1 from J, leaving 17 bases between them. CDR3 loop: CSVDFGGARRTDTQYF. The DNA for the CDR3 is TGCAGCGTTGATTTTGGCGGGGCCAGACGCACAGATACGCAGTATTTT.

This clone was seen just once. The gene calls are TRBV4-1 and TRBJ1-5; D gene unclear. V lost 4 bases and J lost 0, with 10 bases in between. Germline loops: CDR1 MGHRA, CDR2 YSYEKL. CDR3 length equals 15 residues. CDR3 DNA sequence: TGCGCCAGCAGCCCCTATTCCGATAGCAATCAGCCCCAGCATTTT. This sequence encodes CASSPYSDSNQPQHF.

As DNA, the CDR3 is TGTGCCAGCAGTCCAAGGACAGGGCGAATGAACACTGAAGCTTTCTTT. This encodes CASSPRTGRMNTEAFF. This chain uses TRBV27 with TRBJ1-1; 8 nucleotides line up with TRBD1. Trimming removed 5 bases from V and 0 bases from J; junction bases left unmatched: 8. Germline V gene lookup returns CDR1 MNHEY and CDR2 SMNVEV (reference sequence). The CDR3 covers 16 residues.

This sequence joins TRBV13 and TRBJ1-2; a possible D gene is TRBD1 (6 bases). V was pared by 3 bases and J by 4 bases, with 21 bases between. CDR1 is PRHDT and CDR2 is FYEKMQ in the germline V gene (reference sequence). This CDR3 region has 17 residues. CDR3 in amino acids: CASSLGAGMSGLYGYTF. The CDR3 DNA reads TGTGCCAGCAGCTTGGGGGCCGGGATGAGCGGCCTCTATGGCTACACCTTC.

The V gene is TRBV6-1, the J gene TRBJ1-1; 7 bases align to TRBD1. Germline V gene data show CDR1 as MNHNS and CDR2 as SASEGT. J lost 3 bases, V lost 3 bases, and 4 bases had no gene match. The CDR3 extends over 14 amino acids. CDR3 residues: CASSDRGWDTEAFF. CDR3 coding DNA: TGTGCCAGCAGTGACAGGGGGTGGGACACTGAAGCTTTCTTT.

The sample holds a few counts of this clone. CDR3 DNA: TGTGCCAGCAGCTTATCCCAATTGAACACTGAAGCTTTCTTT. Residues: CASSLSQLNTEAFF. J is TRBJ1-1 and V is TRBV11-1; D is ambiguous. The CDR3 has 14 residues. Germline CDR1 reads SGHAT; CDR2 reads FQDESV (reference sequence). Between the trimmed V and J ends, which lost 2 bases and 0 bases, there was a span of 7 bases.

The chain employs TRBV2 and TRBJ1-2; TRBD1 agrees at 9 bases. After removal of 4 bases from V and 4 bases from J, the junction contained 4 bases not matched to a gene. CDR3 size: 14 residues. The germline gives CDR1 SNHLY, CDR2 FYNNEI. The CDR3 loop is CASSVEQGAYGYTF. CDR3 sequence (DNA): TGTGCCAGCAGTGTGGAACAGGGGGCCTATGGCTACACCTTC.